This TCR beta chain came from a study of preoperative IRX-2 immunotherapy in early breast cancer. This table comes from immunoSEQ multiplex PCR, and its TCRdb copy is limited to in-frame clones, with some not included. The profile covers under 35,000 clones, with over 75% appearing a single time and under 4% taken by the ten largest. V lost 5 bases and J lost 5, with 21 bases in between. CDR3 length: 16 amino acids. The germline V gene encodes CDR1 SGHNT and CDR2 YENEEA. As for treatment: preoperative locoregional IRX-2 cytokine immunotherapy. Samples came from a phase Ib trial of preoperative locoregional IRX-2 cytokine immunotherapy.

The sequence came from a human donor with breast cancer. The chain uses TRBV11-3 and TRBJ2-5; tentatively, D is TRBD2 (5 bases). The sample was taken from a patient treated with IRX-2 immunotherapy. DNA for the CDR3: TGTGCCAGCAGCCCTCCGAGGAGCGGACCGAGGGAGACCCAGTACTTC. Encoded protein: CASSPPRSGPRETQYF.